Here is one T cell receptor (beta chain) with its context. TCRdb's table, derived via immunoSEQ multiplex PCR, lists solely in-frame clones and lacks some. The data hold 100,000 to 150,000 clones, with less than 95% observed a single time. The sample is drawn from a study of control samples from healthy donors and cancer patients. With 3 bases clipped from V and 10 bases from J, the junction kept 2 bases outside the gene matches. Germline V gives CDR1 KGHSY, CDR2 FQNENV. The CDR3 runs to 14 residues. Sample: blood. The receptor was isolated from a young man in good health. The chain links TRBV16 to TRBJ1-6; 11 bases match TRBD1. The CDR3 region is CASSQDRGPSPLHF. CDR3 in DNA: TGTGCCAGCAGCCAGGACAGGGGGCCGTCACCCCTCCACTTT.